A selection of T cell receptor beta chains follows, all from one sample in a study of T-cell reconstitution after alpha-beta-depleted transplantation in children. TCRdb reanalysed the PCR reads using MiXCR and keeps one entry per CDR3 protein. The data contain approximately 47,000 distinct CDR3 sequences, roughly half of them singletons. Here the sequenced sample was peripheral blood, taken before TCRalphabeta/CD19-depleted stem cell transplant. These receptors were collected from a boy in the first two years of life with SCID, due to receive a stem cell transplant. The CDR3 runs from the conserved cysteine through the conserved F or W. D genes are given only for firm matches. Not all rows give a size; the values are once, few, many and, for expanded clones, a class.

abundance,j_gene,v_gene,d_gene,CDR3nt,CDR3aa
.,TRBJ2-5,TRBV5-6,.,TGTGCCAGCAGCTCGCGAGAGACCCAGTACTTC,CASSSRETQYF
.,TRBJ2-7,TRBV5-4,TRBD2,TGTGCCAGCAGCTTGGCCGCTAGCGGGGGGGCCTACGAGCAGTACTTC,CASSLAASGGAYEQYF
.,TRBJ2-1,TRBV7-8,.,TGTGCCAGCAGCTTAGTCCTGCCGGTCGGTTCCTACAATGAGCAGTTCTTC,CASSLVLPVGSYNEQFF
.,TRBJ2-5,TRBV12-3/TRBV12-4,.,TGTGCCAGCAGTCCCGGCTGGGTGGCGACCCAGTACTTC,CASSPGWVATQYF
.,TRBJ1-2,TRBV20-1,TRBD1,TGCAGTGCCAGGGACAGACTTAACTATGGCTACACCTTC,CSARDRLNYGYTF
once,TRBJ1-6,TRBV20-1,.,TGCAGTGCTAAAATAGGGGTTGTGAGTTCACCCCTCCACTTT,CSAKIGVVSSPLHF
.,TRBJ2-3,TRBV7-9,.,TGTGCCAGCAGCTTAAGCGGTAACACAGATACGCAGTATTTT,CASSLSGNTDTQYF
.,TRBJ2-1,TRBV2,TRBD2,TGTGCCAGCAGCGCCGGGACTAGCGGGGAATTCTTC,CASSAGTSGEFF
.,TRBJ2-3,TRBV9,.,TGTGCCAGCAGCGTACCATTTAGCACAGATACGCAGTATTTT,CASSVPFSTDTQYF
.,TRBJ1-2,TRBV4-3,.,TGCGCCAGCAGCCAAGCAATAGATCTCTATGGCTACACCTTC,CASSQAIDLYGYTF
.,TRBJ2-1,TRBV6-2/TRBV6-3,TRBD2,TGTGCCAGCAGCCTCAGCGGGGGGGACTACAATGAGCAGTTCTTC,CASSLSGGDYNEQFF
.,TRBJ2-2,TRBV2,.,TGTGCCAGCAGTGAAGCTGGGGCAGTAGGCGGGGAGCTGTTTTTT,CASSEAGAVGGELFF
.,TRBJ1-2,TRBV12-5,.,TGTGCTAGTGGTTTGTCCCTCGGCCGGGGGAGCTACACCTTC,CASGLSLGRGSYTF
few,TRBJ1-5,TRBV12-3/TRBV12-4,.,TGTGCCAGCAGTTCTTACACCGGACAGTTCGGGGAGGCTCAGCCCCAGCATTTT,CASSSYTGQFGEAQPQHF
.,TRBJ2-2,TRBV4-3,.,TGCGCCAGCAGCGTAAGGGGTTGGGGCACCGGGGAGCTGTTTTTT,CASSVRGWGTGELFF
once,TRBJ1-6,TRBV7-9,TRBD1,TGTGCCAGCAGCTTAAAGGGACAGGGAAATTCACCCCTCCACTTT,CASSLKGQGNSPLHF
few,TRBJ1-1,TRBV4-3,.,TGCGCCAGCAGCCAGCTCCCGTTCGGCCAGGGGAACACTGAAGCTTTCTTT,CASSQLPFGQGNTEAFF
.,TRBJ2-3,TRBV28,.,TGTGCCAGCAGCGTCCCTAGCACAGATACGCAGTATTTT,CASSVPSTDTQYF
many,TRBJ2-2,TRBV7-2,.,TGTGCCAGCAGCACGAGTCTTACCGGGGAGCTGTTTTTT,CASSTSLTGELFF
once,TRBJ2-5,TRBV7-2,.,TGTGCCAGCAGCTTAGCGCAGATACAAGAGACCCAGTACTTC,CASSLAQIQETQYF
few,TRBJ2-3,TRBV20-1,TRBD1,TGCAGTGCCACGACAGGGGGGTCAGATACGCAGTATTTT,CSATTGGSDTQYF
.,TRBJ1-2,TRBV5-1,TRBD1,TGCGCCACCACCCGGGACAGGCACTATGGCTACACCTTC,CATTRDRHYGYTF
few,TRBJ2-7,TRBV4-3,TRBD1,TGCGCCAGCAGCCATCCGGGACAGGGGGCTCACGAGCAGTACTTC,CASSHPGQGAHEQYF
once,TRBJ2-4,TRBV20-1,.,TGCAGTGCCCGCGGCCGACTAGCCAAAAACATTCAGTACTTC,CSARGRLAKNIQYF
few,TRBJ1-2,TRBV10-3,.,TGTGCCATCAGTGAGTCGAATCCAGCAGCAAACTATGGCTACACCTTC,CAISESNPAANYGYTF
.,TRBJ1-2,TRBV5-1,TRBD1,TGCGCCAGCAGACAGGGGTTGAGCTACACCTTC,CASRQGLSYTF
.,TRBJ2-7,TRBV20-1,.,TGCAGTGCTAGAAACGACTTGCGCGAGCAGTACTTC,CSARNDLREQYF
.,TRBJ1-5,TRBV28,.,TGTGCCAGCAGTCCGCAGGGAGGGGGTCAGCCCCAGCATTTT,CASSPQGGGQPQHF
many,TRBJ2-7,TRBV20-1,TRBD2,TGCAGTGCTAGAGAGGGCCGGCCTAGCGGGGACTACGAGCAGTACTTC,CSAREGRPSGDYEQYF
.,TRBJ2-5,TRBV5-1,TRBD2,TGCGCCAGCAGCCGTACTAGCGATGGGGCGCAAGAGACCCAGTACTTC,CASSRTSDGAQETQYF
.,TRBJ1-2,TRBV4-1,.,TGCGCCAGCAGCCAACTGGGTGGGGACTATGGCTACACCTTC,CASSQLGGDYGYTF
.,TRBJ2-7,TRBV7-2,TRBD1,TGTGCCAGCAGCTTAGAGGGGGCTTTCTACGAGCAGTACTTC,CASSLEGAFYEQYF
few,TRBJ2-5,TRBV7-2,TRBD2,TGTGCCAGCAGCTTACCGGGGCGACTAGCGGGGGGGCTCGGAGAGACCCAGTACTTC,CASSLPGRLAGGLGETQYF
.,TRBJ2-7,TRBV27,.,TGTGCCAGCCGGTACGGCTACGAGCAGTACTTC,CASRYGYEQYF
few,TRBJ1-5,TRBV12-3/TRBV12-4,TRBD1,TGTGCCAGCAGCCCCATGGGGACAGGGGCTAATCAGCCCCAGCATTTT,CASSPMGTGANQPQHF
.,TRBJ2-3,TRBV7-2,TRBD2,TGTGCCAGCAGCTTAGAGGTCGGGGGGGGCACAGATACGCAGTATTTT,CASSLEVGGGTDTQYF
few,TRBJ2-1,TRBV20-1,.,TGCAGTGCTCAATACAGGACGGACTACAATGAGCAGTTCTTC,CSAQYRTDYNEQFF
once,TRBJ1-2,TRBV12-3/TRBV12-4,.,TGTGCCAGCAGTCGGACACCTGGTAGATATGGCTACACCTTC,CASSRTPGRYGYTF
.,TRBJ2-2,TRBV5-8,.,TGTGCCACCTCAAGGTGGGGGACACACACCGGGGAGCTGTTTTTT,CATSRWGTHTGELFF
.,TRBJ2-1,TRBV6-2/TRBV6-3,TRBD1,TGTGCCAGCAGTTACATGGACAGGGTTTACAATGAGCAGTTCTTC,CASSYMDRVYNEQFF
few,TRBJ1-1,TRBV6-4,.,TGTGCCAGCAGCCTGTCGGGGAACACTGAAGCTTTCTTT,CASSLSGNTEAFF
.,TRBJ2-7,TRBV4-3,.,TGCGCCAGCAGCCCCCATGGGGTCAACGAGCAGTACTTC,CASSPHGVNEQYF
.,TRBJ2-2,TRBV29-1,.,TGCAGCGTAGCTCTAGGACAGACCGGGGAGCTGTTTTTT,CSVALGQTGELFF
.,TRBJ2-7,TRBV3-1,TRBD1,TGTGCCAGCAGCCCCCGGGACAGGGGGGATCTAGACGAGCAGTACTTC,CASSPRDRGDLDEQYF
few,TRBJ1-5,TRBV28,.,TGTGCCAGCAGTTTTCCGTACTCAGTAAACTCCCAGCATTTT,CASSFPYSVNSQHF
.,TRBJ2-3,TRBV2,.,TGTGCCAGCAGCTCTTATGGCGTCCATAGCACAGATACGCAGTATTTT,CASSSYGVHSTDTQYF
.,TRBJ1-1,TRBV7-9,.,TGTGCCAGCAGCTTAGCGTTTCGGGTCAGCCCTAGCCAAGCTTTCTTT,CASSLAFRVSPSQAFF
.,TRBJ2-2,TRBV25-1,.,TGTGCCAGCAGTGGCCCCCGGGACTCCTCACCCGGGGAGCTGTTTTTT,CASSGPRDSSPGELFF
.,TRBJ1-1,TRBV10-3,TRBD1,TGTGCCATCAGTGAGAGGGACAGGGGTTGGAACACTGAAGCTTTCTTT,CAISERDRGWNTEAFF
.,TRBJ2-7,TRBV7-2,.,TGTGCCAGCAGCTTACAACCCCAAAGCGAGCAGTACTTC,CASSLQPQSEQYF
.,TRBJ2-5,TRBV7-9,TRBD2,TGTGCCAGCAGCTTTTCGGCGGGGGGACAAGAGACCCAGTACTTC,CASSFSAGGQETQYF
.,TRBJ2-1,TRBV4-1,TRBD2,TGCGCCAGCAGCCAAGTGGTTAGCGGGGGCCACAATGAGCAGTTCTTC,CASSQVVSGGHNEQFF
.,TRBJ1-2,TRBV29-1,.,TGCAGCGTTGACCGGGGGAAAGATGGCTACACCTTC,CSVDRGKDGYTF
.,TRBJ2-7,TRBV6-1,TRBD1,TGTGCCAGCATGGACAGGGGGCTGTACGAGCAGTACTTC,CASMDRGLYEQYF